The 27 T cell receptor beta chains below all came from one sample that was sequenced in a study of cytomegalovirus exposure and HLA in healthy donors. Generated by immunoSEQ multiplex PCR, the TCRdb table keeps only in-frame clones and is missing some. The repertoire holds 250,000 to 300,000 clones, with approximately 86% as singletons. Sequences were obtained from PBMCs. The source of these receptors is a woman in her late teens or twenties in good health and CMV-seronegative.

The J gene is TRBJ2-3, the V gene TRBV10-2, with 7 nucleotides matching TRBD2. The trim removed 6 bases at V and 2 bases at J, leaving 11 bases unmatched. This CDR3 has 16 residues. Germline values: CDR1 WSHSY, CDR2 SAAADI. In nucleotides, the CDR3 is TGCGCCAGCAGGGCTCCGAGGGAGGGGAACACAGATACGCAGTATTTT. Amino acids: CASRAPREGNTDTQYF.

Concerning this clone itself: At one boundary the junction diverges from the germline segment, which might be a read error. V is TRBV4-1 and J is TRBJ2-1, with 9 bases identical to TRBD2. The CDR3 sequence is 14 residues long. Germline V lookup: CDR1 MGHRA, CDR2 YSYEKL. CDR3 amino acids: CASSQEPTAGGSVF. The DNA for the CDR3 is TGCGCCAGCAGCCAAGAGCCCACAGCGGGGGGCTCGGTCTTC.

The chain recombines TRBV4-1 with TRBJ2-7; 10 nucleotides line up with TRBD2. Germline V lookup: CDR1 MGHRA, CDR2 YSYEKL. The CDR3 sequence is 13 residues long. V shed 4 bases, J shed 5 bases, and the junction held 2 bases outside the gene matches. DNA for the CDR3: TGCGCCAGCAGCCTTGGACTAGCGGACGAGCAGTACTTC. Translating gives CASSLGLADEQYF.

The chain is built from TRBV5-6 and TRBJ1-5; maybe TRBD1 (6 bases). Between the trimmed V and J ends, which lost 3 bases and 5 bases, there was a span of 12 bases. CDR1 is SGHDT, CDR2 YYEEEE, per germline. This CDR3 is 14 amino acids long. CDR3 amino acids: CASSSGTPDQPQHF. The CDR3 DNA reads TGTGCCAGCAGCTCAGGGACACCCGATCAGCCCCAGCATTTT.

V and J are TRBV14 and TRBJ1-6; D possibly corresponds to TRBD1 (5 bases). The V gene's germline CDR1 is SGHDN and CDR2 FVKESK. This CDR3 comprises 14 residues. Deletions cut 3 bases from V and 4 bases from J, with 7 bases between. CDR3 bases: TGTGCCAGCAGCCAGGGGCGGTATAATTCACCCCTCCACTTT. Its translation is CASSQGRYNSPLHF.

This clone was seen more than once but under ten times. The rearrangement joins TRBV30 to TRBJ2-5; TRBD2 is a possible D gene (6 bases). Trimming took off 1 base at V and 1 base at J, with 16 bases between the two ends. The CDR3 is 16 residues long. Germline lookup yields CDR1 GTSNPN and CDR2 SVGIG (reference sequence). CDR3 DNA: TGTGCCTGGAGTGGTCTGGATGGACTAACCCAAGAGACCCAGTACTTC. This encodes CAWSGLDGLTQETQYF.

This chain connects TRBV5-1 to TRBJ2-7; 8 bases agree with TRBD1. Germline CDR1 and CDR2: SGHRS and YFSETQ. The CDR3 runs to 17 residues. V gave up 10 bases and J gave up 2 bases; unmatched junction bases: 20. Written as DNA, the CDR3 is TGCGCCTCCCAGCCAGGGGGCGTATTGACGGTGCCCTACGAGCAGTACTTC. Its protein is CASQPGGVLTVPYEQYF.

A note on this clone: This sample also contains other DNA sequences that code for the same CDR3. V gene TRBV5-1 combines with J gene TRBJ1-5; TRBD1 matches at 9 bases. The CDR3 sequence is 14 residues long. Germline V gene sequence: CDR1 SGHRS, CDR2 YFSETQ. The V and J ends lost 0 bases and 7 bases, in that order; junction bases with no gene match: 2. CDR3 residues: CASSLGQGGQPQHF. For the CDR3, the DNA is TGCGCCAGCAGCTTGGGACAGGGGGGCCAGCCCCAGCATTTT.

CDR3 coding DNA: TGCAGCGCAGGGGATGGGAACACTGAAGCTTTCTTT. It is translated as CSAGDGNTEAFF. The rearrangement joins TRBV29-1 to TRBJ1-1; D may be TRBD1 (6 bases). The V and J ends lost 7 bases and 1 base respectively, with 10 bases between them. The germline CDR1 and CDR2 sequences are SQVTM and ANQGSEA. The CDR3 consists of 12 residues.

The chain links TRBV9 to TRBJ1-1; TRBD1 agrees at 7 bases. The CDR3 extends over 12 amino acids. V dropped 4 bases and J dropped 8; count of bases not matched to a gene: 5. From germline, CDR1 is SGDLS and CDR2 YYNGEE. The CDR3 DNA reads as TGTGCCAGCAGCACATGGACAGGCGAAGCTTTCTTT. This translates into CASSTWTGEAFF.

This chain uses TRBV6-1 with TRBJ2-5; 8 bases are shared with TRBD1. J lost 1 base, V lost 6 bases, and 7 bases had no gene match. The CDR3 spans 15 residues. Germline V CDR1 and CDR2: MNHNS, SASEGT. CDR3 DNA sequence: TGTGCCAGCAGCGAACTACAGGGGGGCCAAGAGACCCAGTACTTC. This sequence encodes CASSELQGGQETQYF.

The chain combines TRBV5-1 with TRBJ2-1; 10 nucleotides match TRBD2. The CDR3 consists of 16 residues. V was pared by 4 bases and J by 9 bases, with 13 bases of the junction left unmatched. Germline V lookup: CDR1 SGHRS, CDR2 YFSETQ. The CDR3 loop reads CASSQTSGIESGEQFF. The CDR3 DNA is TGCGCCAGCAGCCAAACTAGCGGGATTGAGTCGGGTGAGCAGTTCTTC.

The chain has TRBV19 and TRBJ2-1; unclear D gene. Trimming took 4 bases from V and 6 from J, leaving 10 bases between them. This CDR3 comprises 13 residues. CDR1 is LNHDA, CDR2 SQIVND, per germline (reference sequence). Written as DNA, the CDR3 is TGTGCCAGTAGTACCACGCTACCCAATGAGCAGTTCTTC. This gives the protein CASSTTLPNEQFF.

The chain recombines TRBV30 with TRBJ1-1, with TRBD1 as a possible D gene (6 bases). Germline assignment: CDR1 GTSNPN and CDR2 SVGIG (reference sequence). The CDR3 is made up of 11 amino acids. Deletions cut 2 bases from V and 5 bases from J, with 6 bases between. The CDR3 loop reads CAWSTGTEAFF. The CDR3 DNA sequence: TGTGCCTGGAGTACAGGGACTGAAGCTTTCTTT.

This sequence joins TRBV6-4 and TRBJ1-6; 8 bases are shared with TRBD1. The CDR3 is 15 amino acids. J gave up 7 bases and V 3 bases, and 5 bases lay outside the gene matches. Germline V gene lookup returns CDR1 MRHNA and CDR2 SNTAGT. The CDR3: CASSERQGRNSPLHF. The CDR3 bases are TGTGCCAGCAGTGAGCGACAGGGGAGGAATTCACCCCTCCACTTT.

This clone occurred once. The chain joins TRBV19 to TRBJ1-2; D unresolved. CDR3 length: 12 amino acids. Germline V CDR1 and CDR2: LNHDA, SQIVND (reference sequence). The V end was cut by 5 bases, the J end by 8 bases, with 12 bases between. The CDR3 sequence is CASSSRAWGYTF. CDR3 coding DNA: TGTGCCAGTAGTTCGAGGGCGTGGGGCTACACCTTC. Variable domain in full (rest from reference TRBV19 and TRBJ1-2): DGGITQSPKYLFRKEGQNVTLSCEQNLNHDAMYWYRQDPGQGLRLIYYSQIVNDFQKGDIAEGYSVSREKKESFPLTVTSAQKNPTAFYLCASSSRAWGYTFGSGTRLTVV.

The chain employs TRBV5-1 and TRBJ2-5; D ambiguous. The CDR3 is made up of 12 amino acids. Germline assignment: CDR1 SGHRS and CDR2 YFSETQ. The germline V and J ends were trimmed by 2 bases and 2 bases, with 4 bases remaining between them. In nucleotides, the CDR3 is TGCGCCAGCAGCTTCCAGCAAGAGACCCAGTACTTC. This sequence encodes CASSFQQETQYF.

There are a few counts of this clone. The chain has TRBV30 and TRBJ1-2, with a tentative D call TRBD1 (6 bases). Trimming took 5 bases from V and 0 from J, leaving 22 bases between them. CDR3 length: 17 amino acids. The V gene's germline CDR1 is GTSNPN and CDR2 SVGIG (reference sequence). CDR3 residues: CAWVQGIRGLANYGYTF. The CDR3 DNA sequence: TGTGCCTGGGTACAGGGAATAAGAGGTTTGGCTAACTATGGCTACACCTTC.

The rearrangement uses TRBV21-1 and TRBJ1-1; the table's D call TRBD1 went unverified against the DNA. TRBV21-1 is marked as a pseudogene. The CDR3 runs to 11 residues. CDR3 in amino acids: CASTRDREAFF. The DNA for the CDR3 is TGTGCCAGCACCCGGGACAGGGAAGCTTTCTTT.

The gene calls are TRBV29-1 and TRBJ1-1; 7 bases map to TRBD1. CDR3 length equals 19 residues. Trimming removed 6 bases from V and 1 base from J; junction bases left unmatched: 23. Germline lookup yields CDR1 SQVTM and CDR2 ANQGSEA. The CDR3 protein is CSVTHGLYRGLPENTEAFF. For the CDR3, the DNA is TGCAGCGTAACACACGGCCTCTACAGGGGATTACCGGAGAACACTGAAGCTTTCTTT.

The CDR3 DNA follows: TGTGCCAGCAGCTTAGGCCGGGGGGTGTACAATGAGCAGTTCTTC. Protein sequence: CASSLGRGVYNEQFF. The rearrangement joins TRBV11-3 to TRBJ2-1; 7 bases fit TRBD2. The V segment lost 1 base and the J segment 4 bases; nucleotides outside the gene matches: 4. The CDR3 has 15 residues. CDR1 and CDR2 (germline): SGHNT, YENEEA.

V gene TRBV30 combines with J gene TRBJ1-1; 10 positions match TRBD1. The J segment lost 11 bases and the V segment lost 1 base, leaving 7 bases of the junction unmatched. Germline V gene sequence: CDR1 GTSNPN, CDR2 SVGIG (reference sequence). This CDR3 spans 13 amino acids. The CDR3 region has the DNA TGTGCCTGGAGTGAGACAAGGACAGGGGGGGCTTTCTTT. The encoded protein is CAWSETRTGGAFF.

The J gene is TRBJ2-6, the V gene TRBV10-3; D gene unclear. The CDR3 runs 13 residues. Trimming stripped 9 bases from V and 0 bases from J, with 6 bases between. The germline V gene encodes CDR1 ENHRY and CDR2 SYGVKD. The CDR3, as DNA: TGTGCCATTACAGCCTCTGGGGCCAACGTCCTGACTTTC. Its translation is CAITASGANVLTF.

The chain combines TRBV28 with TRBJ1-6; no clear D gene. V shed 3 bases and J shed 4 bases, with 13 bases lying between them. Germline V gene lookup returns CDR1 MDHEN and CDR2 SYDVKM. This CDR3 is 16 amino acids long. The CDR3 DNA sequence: TGTGCCAGCAGTTTGATCTCCAGCAGGTATAATTCACCCCTCCACTTT. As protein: CASSLISSRYNSPLHF.

This chain's CDR3 is CASSYSPREGEYF. The CDR3 DNA is TGTGCCAGCAGTTACTCTCCCCGGGAGGGGGAGTACTTC. This chain uses TRBV6-5 with TRBJ2-7, with 8 bases matching TRBD2. Losses at the gene ends were 0 bases for V and 11 bases for J; bases not matched to a gene: 6. CDR1 is MNHEY and CDR2 is SVGAGI in the germline V gene. CDR3 size: 13 residues.

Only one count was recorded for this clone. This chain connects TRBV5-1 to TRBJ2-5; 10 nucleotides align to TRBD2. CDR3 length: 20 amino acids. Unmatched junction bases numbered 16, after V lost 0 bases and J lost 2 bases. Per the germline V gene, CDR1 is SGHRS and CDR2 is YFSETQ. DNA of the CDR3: TGCGCCAGCAGCTTGGGGAGTTCGGCTAGCGGGGGACCTAGGCAAGAGACCCAGTACTTC. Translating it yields CASSLGSSASGGPRQETQYF. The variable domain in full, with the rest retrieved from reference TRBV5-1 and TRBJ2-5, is KAGVTQTPRYLIKTRGQQVTLSCSPISGHRSVSWYQQTPGQGLQFLFEYFSETQRNKGNFPGRFSGRQFSNSRSEMNVSTLELGDSALYLCASSLGSSASGGPRQETQYFGPGTRLLVL.

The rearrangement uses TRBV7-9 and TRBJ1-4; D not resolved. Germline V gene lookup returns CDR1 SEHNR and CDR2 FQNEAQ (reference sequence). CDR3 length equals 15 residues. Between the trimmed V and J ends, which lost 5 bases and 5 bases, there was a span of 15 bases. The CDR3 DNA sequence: TGTGCCAGCAGCCCACAGAACGTTATCAATGAAAAACTGTTTTTT. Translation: CASSPQNVINEKLFF. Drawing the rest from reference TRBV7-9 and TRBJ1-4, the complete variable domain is DTGVSQNPRHKITKRGQNVTFRCDPISEHNRLYWYRQTLGQGPEFLTYFQNEAQLEKSRLLSDRFSAERPKGSFSTLEIQRTEQGDSAMYLCASSPQNVINEKLFFGSGTQLSVL.